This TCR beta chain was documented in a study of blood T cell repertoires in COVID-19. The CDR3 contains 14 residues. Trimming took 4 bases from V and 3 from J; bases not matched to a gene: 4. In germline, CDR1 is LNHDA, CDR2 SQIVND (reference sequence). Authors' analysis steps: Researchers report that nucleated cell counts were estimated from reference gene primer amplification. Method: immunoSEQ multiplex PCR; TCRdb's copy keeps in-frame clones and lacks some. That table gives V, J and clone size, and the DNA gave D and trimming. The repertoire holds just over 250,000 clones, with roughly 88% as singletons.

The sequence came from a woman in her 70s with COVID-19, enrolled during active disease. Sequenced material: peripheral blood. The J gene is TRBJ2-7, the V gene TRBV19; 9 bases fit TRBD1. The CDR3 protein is CASSRDRANYEQYF. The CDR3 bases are TGTGCCAGTAGTAGGGACAGGGCTAACTACGAGCAGTACTTC. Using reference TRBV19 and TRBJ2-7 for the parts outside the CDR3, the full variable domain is DGGITQSPKYLFRKEGQNVTLSCEQNLNHDAMYWYRQDPGQGLRLIYYSQIVNDFQKGDIAEGYSVSREKKESFPLTVTSAQKNPTAFYLCASSRDRANYEQYFGPGTRLTVT.